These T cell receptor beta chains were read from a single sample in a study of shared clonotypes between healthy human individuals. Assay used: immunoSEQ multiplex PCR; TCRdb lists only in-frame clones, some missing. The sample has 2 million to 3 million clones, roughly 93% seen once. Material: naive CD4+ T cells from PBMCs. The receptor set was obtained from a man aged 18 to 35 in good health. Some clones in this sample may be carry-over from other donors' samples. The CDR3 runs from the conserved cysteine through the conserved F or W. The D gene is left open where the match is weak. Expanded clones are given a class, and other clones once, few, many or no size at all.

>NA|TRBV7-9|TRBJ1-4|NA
TGTGCCAGCAGCCCCCCGGGGGGGGCAACTAATGAAAAACTGTTTTTT
CASSPPGGATNEKLFF
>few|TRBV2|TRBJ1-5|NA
TGTGCCAGCACAGGGCAGTACAATCAGCCCCAGCATTTT
CASTGQYNQPQHF
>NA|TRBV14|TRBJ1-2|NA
TGTGCCAGCAGCCACTCTCGGAACTATGGCTACACCTTC
CASSHSRNYGYTF
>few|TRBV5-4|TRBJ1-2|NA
TGTGCCAGCAGCCCGGTCCCTGCTACTGGCTACACCTTC
CASSPVPATGYTF
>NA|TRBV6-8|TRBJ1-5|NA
TGTGCCAGCAGTTACTGGGTTACGGGGCACAATCAGCCCCAGCATTTT
CASSYWVTGHNQPQHF
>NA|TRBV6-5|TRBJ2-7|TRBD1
TGTGCCAGCAGTTATTCCGGGACAGGGGGTTACGAGCAGTACTTC
CASSYSGTGGYEQYF
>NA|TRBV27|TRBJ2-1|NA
TGTGCCAGCAGTTCCCGGGACTCCCAGCATGAGCAGTTCTTC
CASSSRDSQHEQFF
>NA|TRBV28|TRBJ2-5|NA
TGTGCCAGCAGTTTATCCCCGGAAGAGACCCAGTACTTC
CASSLSPEETQYF
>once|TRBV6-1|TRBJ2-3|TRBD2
TGTGCCACCGCCTTGACTAGCGGCACAGATACGCAGTATTTT
CATALTSGTDTQYF
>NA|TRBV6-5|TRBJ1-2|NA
TGTGCCAGCAGTGTGGGACGGGAAAGCTACACCTTC
CASSVGRESYTF
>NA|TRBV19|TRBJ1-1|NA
TGTGCCAGTAGTATAAATCTGTGGGATACTGAAGCTTTCTTT
CASSINLWDTEAFF
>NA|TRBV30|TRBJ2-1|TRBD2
TGTGCCTGGAGTGTAAGCGGGAGTTGGAATGAGCAGTTCTTC
CAWSVSGSWNEQFF
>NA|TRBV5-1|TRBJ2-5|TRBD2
TGCGCCAGCACCCCGGGCGGGAGCGGGAGAGTGGGAGAGACCCAGTACTTC
CASTPGGSGRVGETQYF
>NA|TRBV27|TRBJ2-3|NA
TGTGCCAGCAGTTCCCTATCTAGCACAGATACGCAGTATTTT
CASSSLSSTDTQYF
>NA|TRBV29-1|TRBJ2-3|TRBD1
TGCAGCGTTGCAGGGGGAAGCAACACAGATACGCAGTATTTT
CSVAGGSNTDTQYF